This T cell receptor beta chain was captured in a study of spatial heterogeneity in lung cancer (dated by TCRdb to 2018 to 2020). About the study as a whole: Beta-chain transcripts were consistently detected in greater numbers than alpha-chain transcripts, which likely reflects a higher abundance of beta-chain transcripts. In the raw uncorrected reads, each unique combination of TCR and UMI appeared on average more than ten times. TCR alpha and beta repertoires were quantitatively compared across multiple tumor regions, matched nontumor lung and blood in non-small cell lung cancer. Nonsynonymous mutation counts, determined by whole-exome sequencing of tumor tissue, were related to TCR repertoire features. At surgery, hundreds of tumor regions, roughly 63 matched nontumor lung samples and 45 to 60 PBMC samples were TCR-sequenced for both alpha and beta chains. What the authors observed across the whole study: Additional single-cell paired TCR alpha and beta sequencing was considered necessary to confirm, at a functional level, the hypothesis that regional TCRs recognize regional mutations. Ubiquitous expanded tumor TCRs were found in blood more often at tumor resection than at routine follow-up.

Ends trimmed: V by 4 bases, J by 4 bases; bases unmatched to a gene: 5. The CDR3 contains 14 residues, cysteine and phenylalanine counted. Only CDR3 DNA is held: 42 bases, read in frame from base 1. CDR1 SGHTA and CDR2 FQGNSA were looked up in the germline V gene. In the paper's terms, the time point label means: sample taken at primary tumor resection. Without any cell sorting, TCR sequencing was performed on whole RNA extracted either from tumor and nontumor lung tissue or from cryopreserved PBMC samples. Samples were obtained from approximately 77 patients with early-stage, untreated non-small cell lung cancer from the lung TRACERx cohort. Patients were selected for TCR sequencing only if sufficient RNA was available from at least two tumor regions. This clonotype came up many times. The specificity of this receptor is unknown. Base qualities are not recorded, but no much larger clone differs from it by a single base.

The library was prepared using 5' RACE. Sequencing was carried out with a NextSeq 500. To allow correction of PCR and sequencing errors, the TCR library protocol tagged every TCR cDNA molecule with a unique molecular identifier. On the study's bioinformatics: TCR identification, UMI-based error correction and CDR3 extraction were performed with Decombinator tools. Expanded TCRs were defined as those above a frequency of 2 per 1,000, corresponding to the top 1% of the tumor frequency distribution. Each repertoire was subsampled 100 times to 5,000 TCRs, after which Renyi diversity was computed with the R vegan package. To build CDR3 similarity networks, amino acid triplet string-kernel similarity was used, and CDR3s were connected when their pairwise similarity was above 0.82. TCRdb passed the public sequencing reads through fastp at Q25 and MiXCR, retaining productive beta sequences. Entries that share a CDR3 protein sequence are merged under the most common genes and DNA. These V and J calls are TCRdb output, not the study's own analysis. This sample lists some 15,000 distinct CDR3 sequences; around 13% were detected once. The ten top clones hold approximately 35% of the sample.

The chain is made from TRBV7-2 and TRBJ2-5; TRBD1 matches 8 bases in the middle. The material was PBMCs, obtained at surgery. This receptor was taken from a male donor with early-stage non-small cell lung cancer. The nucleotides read TGTGCCAGCAGCTATCGGACAGGGCGAGAGACCCAGTACTTC. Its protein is CASSYRTGRETQYF. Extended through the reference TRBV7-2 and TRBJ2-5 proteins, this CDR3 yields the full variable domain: GAGVSQSPSNKVTEKGKDVELRCDPISGHTALYWYRQSLGQGLEFLIYFQGNSAPDKSGLPSDRFSAERTGGSVSTLTIQRTQQEDSAVYLCASSYRTGRETQYFGPGTRLLVL.